This T cell receptor beta chain was recovered during a study of T-cell reconstitution after alpha-beta-depleted transplantation in children. V was cut by 4 bases and J by 3 bases, with 13 bases left in between. Germline V gene lookup returns CDR1 SGDLS and CDR2 YYNGEE. This CDR3 spans 14 amino acids. This clonotype was counted between two and nine times. During its preparation, the TCRbeta library received unique molecular identifiers. One entry per CDR3 protein results from TCRdb running MiXCR on the PCR reads. Altogether 420,000 or so distinct CDR3 sequences are present, roughly 10% being singletons, with the ten largest covering roughly 5%.

The sample was PBMCs from the stem cell graft donor, taken from the stem cell graft. The J gene is TRBJ1-1, the V gene TRBV9, with unresolved D. The TCR was taken from a human donor who donated a stem cell graft to a child with acute myeloid leukemia. The DNA for the CDR3 is TGTGCCAGCAGCCCCCGGCGGTGGGACACTGAAGCTTTCTTT. As protein: CASSPRRWDTEAFF.